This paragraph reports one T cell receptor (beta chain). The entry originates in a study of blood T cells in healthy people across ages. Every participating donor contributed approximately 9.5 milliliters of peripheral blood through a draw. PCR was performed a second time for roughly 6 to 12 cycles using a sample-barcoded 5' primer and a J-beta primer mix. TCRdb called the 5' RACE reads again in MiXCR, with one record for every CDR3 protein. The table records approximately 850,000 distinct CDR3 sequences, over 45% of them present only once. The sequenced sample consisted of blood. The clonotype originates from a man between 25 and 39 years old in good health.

As DNA, the CDR3 is TGTGCCAGCTCACCATGGCAGCGACCCGACTACAATGAGCAGTTCTTC. Its translation is CASSPWQRPDYNEQFF. J is TRBJ2-1 and V is TRBV18; D is uncertain. The germline V gene has CDR1 KGHSH and CDR2 LQKENI. The CDR3 length is 16 residues. V was trimmed by 2 bases and J by 3 bases, leaving 14 bases between them.